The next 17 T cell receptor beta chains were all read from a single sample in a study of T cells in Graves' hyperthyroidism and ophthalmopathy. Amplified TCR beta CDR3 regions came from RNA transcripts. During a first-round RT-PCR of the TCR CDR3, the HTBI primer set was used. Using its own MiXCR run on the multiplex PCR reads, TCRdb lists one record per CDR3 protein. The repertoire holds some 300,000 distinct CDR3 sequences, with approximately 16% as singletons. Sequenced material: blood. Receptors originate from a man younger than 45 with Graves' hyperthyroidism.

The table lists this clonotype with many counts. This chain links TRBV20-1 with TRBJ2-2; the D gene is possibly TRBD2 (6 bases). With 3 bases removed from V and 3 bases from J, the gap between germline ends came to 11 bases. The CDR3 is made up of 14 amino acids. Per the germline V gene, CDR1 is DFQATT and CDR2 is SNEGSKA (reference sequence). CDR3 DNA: TGCAGTGCTAGTCTGCGGGACGACACCGGGGAGCTGTTTTTT. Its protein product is CSASLRDDTGELFF.

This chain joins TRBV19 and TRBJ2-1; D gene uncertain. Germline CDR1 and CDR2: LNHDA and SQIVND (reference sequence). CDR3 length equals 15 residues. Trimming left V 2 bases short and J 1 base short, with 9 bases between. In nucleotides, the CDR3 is TGTGCCAGTAGTATAACCCCAAGGTCCTACAATGAGCAGTTCTTC. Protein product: CASSITPRSYNEQFF. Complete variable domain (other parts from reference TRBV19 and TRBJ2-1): DGGITQSPKYLFRKEGQNVTLSCEQNLNHDAMYWYRQDPGQGLRLIYYSQIVNDFQKGDIAEGYSVSREKKESFPLTVTSAQKNPTAFYLCASSITPRSYNEQFFGPGTRLTVL.

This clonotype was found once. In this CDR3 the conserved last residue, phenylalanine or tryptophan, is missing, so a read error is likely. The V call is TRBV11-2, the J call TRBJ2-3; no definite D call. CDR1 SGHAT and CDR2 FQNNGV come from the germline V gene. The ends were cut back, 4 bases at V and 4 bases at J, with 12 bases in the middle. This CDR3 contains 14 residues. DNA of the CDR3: TGTGCCAGCAGCTCCGCCTTAGGAGCAGATACGCAGTATCTT. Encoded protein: CASSSALGADTQYL.

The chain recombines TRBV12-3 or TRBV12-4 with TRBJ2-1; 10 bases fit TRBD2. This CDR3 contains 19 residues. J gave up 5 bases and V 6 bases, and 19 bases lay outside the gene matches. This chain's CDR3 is CASSSDWLAGVGLDNEQFF. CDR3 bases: TGTGCCAGCAGCTCGGATTGGCTAGCGGGAGTAGGCCTCGACAATGAGCAGTTCTTC.

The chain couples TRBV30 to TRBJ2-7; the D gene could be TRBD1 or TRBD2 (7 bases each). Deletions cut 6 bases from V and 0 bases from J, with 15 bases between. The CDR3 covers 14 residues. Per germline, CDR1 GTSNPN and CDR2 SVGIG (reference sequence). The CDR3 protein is CACQGEGGSYEQYF. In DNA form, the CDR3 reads TGTGCCTGCCAGGGGGAGGGGGGCTCCTACGAGCAGTACTTC.

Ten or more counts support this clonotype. The CDR3 is CASSLYEGRTEAFF. CDR3 nucleotides: TGTGCCAGCAGCTTATACGAGGGGCGCACTGAAGCTTTCTTT. The V gene is TRBV11-2, the J gene TRBJ1-1; D may be TRBD1 (5 bases). Germline lookup yields CDR1 SGHAT and CDR2 FQNNGV. The CDR3 is 14 residues long. Trimming took off 2 bases at V and 4 bases at J, with 11 bases between the two ends.

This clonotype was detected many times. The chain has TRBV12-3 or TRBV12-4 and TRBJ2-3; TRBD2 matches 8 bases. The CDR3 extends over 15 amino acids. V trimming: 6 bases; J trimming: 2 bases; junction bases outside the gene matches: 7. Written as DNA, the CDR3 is TGTGCCAGCAGCCGAGCGGGAGCCTTCACAGATACGCAGTATTTT. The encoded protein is CASSRAGAFTDTQYF.

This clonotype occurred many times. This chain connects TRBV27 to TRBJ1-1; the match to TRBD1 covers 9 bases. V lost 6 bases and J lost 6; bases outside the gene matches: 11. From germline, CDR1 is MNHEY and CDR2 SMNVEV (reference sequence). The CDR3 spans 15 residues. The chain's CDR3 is CASRAGTGFFAEAFF. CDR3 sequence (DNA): TGTGCCAGCAGGGCCGGGACAGGGTTTTTCGCTGAAGCTTTCTTT.

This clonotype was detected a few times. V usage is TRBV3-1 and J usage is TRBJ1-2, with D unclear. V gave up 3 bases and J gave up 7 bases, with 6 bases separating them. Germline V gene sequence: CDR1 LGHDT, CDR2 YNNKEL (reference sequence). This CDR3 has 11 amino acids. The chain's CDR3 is CASSQTGGYTF. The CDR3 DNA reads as TGTGCCAGCAGCCAGACTGGTGGCTACACCTTC.

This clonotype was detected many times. This chain's CDR3 is CASSVAGEDTQYF. DNA of the CDR3: TGTGCCAGCAGCGTAGCGGGAGAAGATACGCAGTATTTT. V and J are TRBV2 and TRBJ2-3; 9 bases align to TRBD2. CDR1 and CDR2 (germline): SNHLY, FYNNEI. There are 13 residues in the CDR3. V was pared by 6 bases and J by 5 bases, with 3 bases of the junction left unmatched.

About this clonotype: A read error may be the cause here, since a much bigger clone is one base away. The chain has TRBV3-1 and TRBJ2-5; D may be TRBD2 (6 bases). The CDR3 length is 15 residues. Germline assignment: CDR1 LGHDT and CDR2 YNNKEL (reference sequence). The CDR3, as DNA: TGTGCCAGCAGCCAACGTCAGTCGGGAGAGGAGACCCCGTACTTC. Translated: CASSQRQSGEETPYF.

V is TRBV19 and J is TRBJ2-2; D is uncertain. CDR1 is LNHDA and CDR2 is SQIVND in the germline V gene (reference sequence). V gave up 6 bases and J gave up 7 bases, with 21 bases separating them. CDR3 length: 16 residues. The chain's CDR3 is CASSLESKARGGELFF. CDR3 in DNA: TGTGCCAGTAGCCTAGAATCAAAGGCCCGCGGCGGGGAGCTGTTTTTT. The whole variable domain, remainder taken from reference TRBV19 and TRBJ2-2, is DGGITQSPKYLFRKEGQNVTLSCEQNLNHDAMYWYRQDPGQGLRLIYYSQIVNDFQKGDIAEGYSVSREKKESFPLTVTSAQKNPTAFYLCASSLESKARGGELFFGEGSRLTVL.

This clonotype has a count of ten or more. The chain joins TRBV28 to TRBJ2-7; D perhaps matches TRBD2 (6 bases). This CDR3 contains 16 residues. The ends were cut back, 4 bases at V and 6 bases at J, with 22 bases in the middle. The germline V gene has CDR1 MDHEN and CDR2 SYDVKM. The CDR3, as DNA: TGTGCCAGCAGTTCCCCTTCGGGGGAGGTTAAGGGCGAGCAGTACTTC. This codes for CASSSPSGEVKGEQYF.

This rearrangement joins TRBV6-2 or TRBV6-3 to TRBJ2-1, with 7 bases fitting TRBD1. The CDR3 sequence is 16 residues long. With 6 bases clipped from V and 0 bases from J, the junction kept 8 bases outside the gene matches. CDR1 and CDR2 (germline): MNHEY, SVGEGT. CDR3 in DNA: TGTGCCAGCAGCAACAGGGGCAAAAGCTCCTACAATGAGCAGTTCTTC. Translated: CASSNRGKSSYNEQFF.

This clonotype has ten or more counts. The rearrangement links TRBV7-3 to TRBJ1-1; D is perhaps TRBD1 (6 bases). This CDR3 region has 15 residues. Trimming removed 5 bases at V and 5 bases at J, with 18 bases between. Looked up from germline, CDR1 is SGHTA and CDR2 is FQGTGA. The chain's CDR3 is CASSRDVSGATEAFF. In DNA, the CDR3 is TGTGCCAGCAGCCGCGATGTGTCAGGGGCAACTGAAGCTTTCTTT. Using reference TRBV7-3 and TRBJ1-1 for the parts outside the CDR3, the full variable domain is GAGVSQTPSNKVTEKGKYVELRCDPISGHTALYWYRQSLGQGPEFLIYFQGTGAADDSGLPNDRFFAVRPEGSVSTLKIQRTERGDSAVYLCASSRDVSGATEAFFGQGTRLTVV.

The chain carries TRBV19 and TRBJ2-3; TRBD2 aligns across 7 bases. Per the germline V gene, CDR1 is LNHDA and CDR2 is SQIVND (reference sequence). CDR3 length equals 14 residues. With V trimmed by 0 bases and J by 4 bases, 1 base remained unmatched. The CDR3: CASSIELAADTQYF. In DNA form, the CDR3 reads TGTGCCAGTAGTATAGAGCTAGCGGCAGATACGCAGTATTTT.

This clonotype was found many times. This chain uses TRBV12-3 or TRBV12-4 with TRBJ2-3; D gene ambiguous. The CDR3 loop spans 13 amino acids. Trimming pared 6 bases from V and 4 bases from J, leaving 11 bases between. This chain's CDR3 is CASSRSPADTQYF. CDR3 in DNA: TGTGCCAGCAGCCGATCCCCAGCAGATACGCAGTATTTT.